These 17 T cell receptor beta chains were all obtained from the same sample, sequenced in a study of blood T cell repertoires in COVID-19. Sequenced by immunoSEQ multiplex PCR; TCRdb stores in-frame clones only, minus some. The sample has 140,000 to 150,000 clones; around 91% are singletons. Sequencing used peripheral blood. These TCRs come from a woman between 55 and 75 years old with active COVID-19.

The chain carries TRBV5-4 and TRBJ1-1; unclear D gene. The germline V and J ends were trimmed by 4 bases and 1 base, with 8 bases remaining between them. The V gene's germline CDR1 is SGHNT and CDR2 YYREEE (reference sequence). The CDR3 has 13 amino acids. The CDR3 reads CASSTNWNTEAFF. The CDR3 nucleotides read TGTGCCAGCAGCACGAACTGGAACACTGAAGCTTTCTTT.

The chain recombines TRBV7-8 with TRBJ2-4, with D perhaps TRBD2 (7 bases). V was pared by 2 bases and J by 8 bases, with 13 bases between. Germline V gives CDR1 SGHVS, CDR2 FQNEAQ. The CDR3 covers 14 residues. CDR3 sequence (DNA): TGTGCCAGCAGCTTACTCACAGGGAGGGACATTCAGTACTTC. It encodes CASSLLTGRDIQYF.

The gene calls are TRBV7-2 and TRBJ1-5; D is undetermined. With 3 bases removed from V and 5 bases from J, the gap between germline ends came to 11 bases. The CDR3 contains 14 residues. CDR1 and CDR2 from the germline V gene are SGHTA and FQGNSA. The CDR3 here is CASSFSSPYQPQHF. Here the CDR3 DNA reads TGTGCCAGCAGCTTCTCGTCCCCGTATCAGCCCCAGCATTTT.

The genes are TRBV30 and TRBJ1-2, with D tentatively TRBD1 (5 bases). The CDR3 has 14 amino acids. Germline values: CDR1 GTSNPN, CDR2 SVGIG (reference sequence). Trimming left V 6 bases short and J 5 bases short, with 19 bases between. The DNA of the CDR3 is TGTGCCTGCCGGGGGAGCCTAGACCGTTATGGCTACACCTTC. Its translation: CACRGSLDRYGYTF.

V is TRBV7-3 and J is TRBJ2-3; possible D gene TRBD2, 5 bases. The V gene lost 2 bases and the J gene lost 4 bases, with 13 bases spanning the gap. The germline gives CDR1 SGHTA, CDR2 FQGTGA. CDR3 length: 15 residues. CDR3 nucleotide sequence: TGTGCCAGCAGCTTAGGGTTCGGGGTCTCAGATACGCAGTATTTT. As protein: CASSLGFGVSDTQYF.

CDR3: CASSLREGLGEQYF. Here the CDR3 DNA reads TGTGCCAGCAGCCTACGGGAGGGCCTAGGGGAGCAGTACTTC. This chain uses TRBV5-4 with TRBJ2-7; 8 bases match TRBD2. CDR3 length equals 14 residues. J lost 7 bases, V lost 4 bases, and 10 bases had no gene match. Germline loops: CDR1 SGHNT, CDR2 YYREEE (reference sequence).

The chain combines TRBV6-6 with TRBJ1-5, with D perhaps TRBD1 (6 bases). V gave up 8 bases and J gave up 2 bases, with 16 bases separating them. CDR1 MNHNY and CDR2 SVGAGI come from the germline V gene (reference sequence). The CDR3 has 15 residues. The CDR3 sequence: CASRGTLAGNQPQHF. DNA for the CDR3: TGTGCCAGCCGAGGGACACTTGCGGGCAATCAGCCCCAGCATTTT.

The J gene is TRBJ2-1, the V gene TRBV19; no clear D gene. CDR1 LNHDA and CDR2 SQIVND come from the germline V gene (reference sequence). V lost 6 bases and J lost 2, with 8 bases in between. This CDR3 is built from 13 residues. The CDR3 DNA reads TGTGCCAGTAGCACTTTGACCTACAATGAGCAGTTCTTC. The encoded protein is CASSTLTYNEQFF.

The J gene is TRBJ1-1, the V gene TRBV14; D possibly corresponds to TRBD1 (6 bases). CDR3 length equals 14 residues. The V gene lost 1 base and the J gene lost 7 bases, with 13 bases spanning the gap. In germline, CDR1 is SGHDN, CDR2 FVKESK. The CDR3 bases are TGTGCCAGCAGCCAAGGGAAGGGGGTATATGAAGCTTTCTTT. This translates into CASSQGKGVYEAFF.

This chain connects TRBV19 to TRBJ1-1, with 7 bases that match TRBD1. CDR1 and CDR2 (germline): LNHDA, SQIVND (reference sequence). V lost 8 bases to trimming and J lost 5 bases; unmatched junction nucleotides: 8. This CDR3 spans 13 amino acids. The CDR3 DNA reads TGTGCCAGTTGGAACAGGGGATTGACTGAAGCTTTCTTT. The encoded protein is CASWNRGLTEAFF.

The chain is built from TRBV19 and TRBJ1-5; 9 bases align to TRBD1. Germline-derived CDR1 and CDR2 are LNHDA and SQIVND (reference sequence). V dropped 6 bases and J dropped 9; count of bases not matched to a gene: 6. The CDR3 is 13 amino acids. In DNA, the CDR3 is TGTGCCAGTAGCCTGGGACAGGGTTGGCCCCAGCATTTT. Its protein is CASSLGQGWPQHF.

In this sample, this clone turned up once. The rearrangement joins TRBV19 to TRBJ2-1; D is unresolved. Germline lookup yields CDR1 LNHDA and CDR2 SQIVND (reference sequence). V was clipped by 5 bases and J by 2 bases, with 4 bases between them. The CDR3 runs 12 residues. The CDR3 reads CASSEAYNEQFF. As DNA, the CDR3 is TGTGCCAGTAGTGAGGCCTACAATGAGCAGTTCTTC.

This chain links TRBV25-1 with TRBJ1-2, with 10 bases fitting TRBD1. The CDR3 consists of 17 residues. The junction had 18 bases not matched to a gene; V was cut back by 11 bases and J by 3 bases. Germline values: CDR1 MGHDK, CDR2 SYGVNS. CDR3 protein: CALFMGQGRSVDYGYTF. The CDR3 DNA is TGTGCCCTCTTTATGGGACAGGGGAGAAGTGTAGACTATGGCTACACCTTC.

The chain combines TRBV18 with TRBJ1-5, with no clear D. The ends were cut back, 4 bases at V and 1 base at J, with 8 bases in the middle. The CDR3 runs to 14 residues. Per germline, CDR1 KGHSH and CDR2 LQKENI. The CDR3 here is CASSLQASNQPQHF. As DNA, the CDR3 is TGTGCCAGCTCACTGCAGGCGAGCAATCAGCCCCAGCATTTT.

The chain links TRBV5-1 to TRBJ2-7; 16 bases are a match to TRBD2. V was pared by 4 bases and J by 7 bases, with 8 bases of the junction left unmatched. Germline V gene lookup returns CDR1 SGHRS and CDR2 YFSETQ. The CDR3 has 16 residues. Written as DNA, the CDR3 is TGCGCCAGCAGCGACGGGACTAGCGGGAGGGCTCGGGAGCAGTACTTC. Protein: CASSDGTSGRAREQYF. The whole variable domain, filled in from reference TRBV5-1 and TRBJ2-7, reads KAGVTQTPRYLIKTRGQQVTLSCSPISGHRSVSWYQQTPGQGLQFLFEYFSETQRNKGNFPGRFSGRQFSNSRSEMNVSTLELGDSALYLCASSDGTSGRAREQYFGPGTRLTVT.

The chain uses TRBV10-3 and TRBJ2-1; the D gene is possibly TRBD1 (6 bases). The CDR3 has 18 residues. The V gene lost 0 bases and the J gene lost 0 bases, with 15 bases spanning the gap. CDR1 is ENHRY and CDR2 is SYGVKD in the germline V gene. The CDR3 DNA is TGTGCCATCAGTGAGTCCTATCTTACAGGGAGCTCCTACAATGAGCAGTTCTTC. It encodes CAISESYLTGSSYNEQFF.

CDR3 sequence reads: CASSDYRVAFF. CDR3 sequence (DNA): TGTGCCAGCAGCGACTACAGGGTCGCTTTCTTT. The chain combines TRBV27 with TRBJ1-1; a weak D match, TRBD1 (6 bases). The V gene's germline CDR1 is MNHEY and CDR2 SMNVEV (reference sequence). V lost 6 bases and J 11 bases, leaving 13 bases between the germline ends. The CDR3 contains 11 residues.